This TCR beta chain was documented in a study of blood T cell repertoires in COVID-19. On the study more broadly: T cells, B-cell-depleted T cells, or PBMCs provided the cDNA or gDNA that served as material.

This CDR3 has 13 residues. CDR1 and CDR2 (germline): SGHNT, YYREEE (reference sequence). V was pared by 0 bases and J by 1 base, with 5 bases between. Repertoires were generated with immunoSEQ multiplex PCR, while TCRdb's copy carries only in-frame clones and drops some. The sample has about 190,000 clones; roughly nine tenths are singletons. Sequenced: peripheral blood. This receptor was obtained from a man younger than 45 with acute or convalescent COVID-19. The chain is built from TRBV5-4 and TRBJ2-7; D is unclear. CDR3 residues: CASSLARSYEQYF. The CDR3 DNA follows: TGTGCCAGCAGCTTGGCACGGTCCTACGAGCAGTACTTC. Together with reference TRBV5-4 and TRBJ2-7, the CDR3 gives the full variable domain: ETGVTQSPTHLIKTRGQQVTLRCSSQSGHNTVSWYQQALGQGPQFIFQYYREEENGRGNFPPRFSGLQFPNYSSELNVNALELDDSALYLCASSLARSYEQYFGPGTRLTVT.